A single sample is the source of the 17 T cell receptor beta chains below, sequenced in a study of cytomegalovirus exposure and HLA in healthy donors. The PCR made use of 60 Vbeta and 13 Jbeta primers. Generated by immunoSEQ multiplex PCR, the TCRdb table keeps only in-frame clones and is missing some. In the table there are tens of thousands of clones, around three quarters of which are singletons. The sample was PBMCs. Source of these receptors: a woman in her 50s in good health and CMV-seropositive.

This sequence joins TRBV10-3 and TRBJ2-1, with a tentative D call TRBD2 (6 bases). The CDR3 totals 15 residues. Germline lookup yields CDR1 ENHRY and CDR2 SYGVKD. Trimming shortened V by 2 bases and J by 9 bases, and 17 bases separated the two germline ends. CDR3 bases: TGTGCCATCAGTGAGACTACTGTTTTCGGGGGTGAGCAGTTCTTC. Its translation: CAISETTVFGGEQFF.

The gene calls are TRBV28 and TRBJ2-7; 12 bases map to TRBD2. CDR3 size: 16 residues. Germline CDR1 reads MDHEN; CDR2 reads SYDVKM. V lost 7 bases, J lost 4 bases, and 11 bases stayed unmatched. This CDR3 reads CASNSEGLAGRYEQYF. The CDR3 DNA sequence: TGTGCCAGCAACTCCGAAGGACTAGCGGGGAGGTACGAGCAGTACTTC.

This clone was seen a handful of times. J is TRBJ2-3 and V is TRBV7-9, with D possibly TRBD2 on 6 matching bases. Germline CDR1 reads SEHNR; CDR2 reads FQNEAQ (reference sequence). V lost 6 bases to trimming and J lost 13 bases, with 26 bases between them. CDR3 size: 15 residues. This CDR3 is CASSRGLTSHVLEYF. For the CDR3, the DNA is TGTGCCAGCAGTAGGGGCCTGACTAGTCATGTCTTGGAGTATTTT.

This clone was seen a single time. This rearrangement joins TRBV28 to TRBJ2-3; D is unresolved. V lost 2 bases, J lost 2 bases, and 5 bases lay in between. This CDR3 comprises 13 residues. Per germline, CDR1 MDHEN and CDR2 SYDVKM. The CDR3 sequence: CASSLQNTDTQYF. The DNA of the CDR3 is TGTGCCAGCAGTTTACAGAACACAGATACGCAGTATTTT.

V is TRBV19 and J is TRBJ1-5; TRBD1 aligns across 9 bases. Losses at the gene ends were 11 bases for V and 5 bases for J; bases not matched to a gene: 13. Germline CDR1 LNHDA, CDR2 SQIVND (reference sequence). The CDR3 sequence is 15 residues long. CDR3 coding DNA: TGTGCCGCCACCGGGACAGGGTCCCCTTATCAGCCCCAGCATTTT. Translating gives CAATGTGSPYQPQHF.

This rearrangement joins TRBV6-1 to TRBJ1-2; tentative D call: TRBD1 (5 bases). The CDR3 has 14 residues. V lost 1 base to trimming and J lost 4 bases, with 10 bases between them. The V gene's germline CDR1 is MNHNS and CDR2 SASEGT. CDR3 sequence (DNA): TGTGCCAGCAGTGAAGGGGGCAGTTTCTATGGCTACACCTTC. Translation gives CASSEGGSFYGYTF.

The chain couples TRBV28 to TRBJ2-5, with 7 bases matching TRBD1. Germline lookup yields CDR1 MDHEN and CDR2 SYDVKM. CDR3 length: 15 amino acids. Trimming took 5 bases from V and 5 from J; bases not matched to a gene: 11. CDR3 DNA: TGTGCCAGCAGTGGTACGACAGGGAGAGAGGAGACCCAGTACTTC. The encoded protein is CASSGTTGREETQYF.

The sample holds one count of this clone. The DNA of the CDR3 is TGTGCCAGCAGCTTAGATAAAGAGACCCAGTACTTC. Translation: CASSLDKETQYF. This rearrangement joins TRBV11-2 to TRBJ2-5; D gene ambiguous. V was trimmed by 0 bases and J by 3 bases, leaving 2 bases between them. The CDR3 loop spans 12 amino acids. The V gene's germline CDR1 is SGHAT and CDR2 FQNNGV.

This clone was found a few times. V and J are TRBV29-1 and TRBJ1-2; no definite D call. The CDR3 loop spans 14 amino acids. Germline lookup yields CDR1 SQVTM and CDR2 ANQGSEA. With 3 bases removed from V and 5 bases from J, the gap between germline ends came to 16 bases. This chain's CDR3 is CSVEEGSLGYGYTF. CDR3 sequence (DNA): TGCAGCGTTGAGGAGGGTTCCCTTGGGTATGGCTACACCTTC.

This chain's CDR3 is CSVEGNRIANYGYTF. The CDR3 nucleotides read TGCAGCGTTGAAGGGAACAGGATAGCTAACTATGGCTACACCTTC. V gene TRBV29-1 combines with J gene TRBJ1-2; tentative D call: TRBD1 (5 bases). The germline V gene has CDR1 SQVTM and CDR2 ANQGSEA. Trimming took off 1 base at V and 0 bases at J, with 12 bases between the two ends. The length of the CDR3 is 15 residues.

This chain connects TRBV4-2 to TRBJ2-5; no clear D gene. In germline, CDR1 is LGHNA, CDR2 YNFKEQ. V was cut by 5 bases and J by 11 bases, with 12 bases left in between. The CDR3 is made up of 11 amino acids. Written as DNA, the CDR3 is TGTGCCAGCAGCGATAGTTTGTGGCAGTACTTC. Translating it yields CASSDSLWQYF.

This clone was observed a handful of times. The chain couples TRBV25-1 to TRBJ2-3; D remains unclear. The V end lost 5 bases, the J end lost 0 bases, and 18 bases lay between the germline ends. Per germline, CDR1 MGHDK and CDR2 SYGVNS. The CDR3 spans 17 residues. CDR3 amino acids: CASSRRKWAASTDTQYF. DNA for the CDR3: TGTGCCAGCAGTCGCAGAAAATGGGCAGCTAGCACAGATACGCAGTATTTT.

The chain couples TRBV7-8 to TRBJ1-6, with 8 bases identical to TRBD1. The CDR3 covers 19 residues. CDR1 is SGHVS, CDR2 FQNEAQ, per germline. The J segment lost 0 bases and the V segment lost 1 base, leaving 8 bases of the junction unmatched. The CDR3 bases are TGTGCCAGCAGCTTAGGGACAGGGATTTTAAGCTCCTATAATTCACCCCTCCACTTT. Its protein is CASSLGTGILSSYNSPLHF. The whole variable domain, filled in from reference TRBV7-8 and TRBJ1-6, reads GAGVSQSPRYKVAKRGQDVALRCDPISGHVSLFWYQQALGQGPEFLTYFQNEAQLDKSGLPSDRFFAERPEGSVSTLKIQRTQQEDSAVYLCASSLGTGILSSYNSPLHFGNGTRLTVT.

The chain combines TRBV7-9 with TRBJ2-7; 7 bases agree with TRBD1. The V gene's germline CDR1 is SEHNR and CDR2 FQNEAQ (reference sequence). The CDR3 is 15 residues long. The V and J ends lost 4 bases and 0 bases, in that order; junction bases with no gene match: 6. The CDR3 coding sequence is TGTGCCAGCAGCTATACAGGGGAAAGCTCCTACGAGCAGTACTTC. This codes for CASSYTGESSYEQYF.

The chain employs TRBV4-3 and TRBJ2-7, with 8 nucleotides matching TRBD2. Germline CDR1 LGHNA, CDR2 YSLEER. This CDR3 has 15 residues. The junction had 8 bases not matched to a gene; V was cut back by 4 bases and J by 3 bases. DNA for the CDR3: TGCGCCAGCAGCCTAACGCGCGGGGGGATCTACGAGCAGTACTTC. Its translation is CASSLTRGGIYEQYF.

The CDR3 bases are TGCGCCAGCAGCCAAGACCCCCCAAATAGCGGCTACACCGGGGAGCTGTTTTTT. Its translation: CASSQDPPNSGYTGELFF. The chain recombines TRBV4-3 with TRBJ2-2; D might be TRBD2 (6 bases). V was shortened by 0 bases and J by 3 bases, with 17 bases between the two germline ends. In germline, CDR1 is LGHNA, CDR2 YSLEER. CDR3 size: 18 residues.

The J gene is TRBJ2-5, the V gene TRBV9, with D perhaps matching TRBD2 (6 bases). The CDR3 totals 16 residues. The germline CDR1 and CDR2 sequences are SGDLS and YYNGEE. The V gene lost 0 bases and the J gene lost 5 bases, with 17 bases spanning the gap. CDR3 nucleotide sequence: TGTGCCAGCAGCGTAGCTGGAGGGGCCGCCGGGGAGACCCAGTACTTC. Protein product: CASSVAGGAAGETQYF. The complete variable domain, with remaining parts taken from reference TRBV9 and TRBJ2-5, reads DSGVTQTPKHLITATGQRVTLRCSPRSGDLSVYWYQQSLDQGLQFLIQYYNGEERAKGNILERFSAQQFPDLHSELNLSSLELGDSALYFCASSVAGGAAGETQYFGPGTRLLVL.